Following are 5 T cell receptor beta chains from one sample sequenced in a study of cytomegalovirus exposure and HLA in healthy donors. PCR used 60 Vbeta primers and 13 Jbeta primers. Sequenced by immunoSEQ multiplex PCR; TCRdb stores in-frame clones only, minus some. The sample lists 150,000 to 200,000 clones, about 82% occurring once. Sequencing was done on a sample of PBMCs. The origin of the receptors is a woman in her 30s in good health and CMV-seronegative.

The chain joins TRBV7-2 to TRBJ2-5, with D maybe TRBD1 (6 bases). The V end was cut by 5 bases, the J end by 5 bases, with 12 bases between. Per germline, CDR1 SGHTA and CDR2 FQGNSA. This CDR3 is built from 13 residues. CDR3 residues: CASSGTGLETQYF. DNA of the CDR3: TGTGCCAGCAGCGGTACAGGGTTGGAGACCCAGTACTTC.

The rearrangement joins TRBV27 to TRBJ1-6, with D possibly being TRBD1 (5 bases). There are 18 residues in the CDR3. The germline V and J ends were trimmed by 5 bases and 0 bases, with 17 bases remaining between them. Germline values: CDR1 MNHEY, CDR2 SMNVEV (reference sequence). The CDR3 DNA follows: TGTGCCAGCAGTCAAAGGGGCGGGGTAGGCTCCTATAATTCACCCCTCCACTTT. Protein product: CASSQRGGVGSYNSPLHF.

This chain uses TRBV5-1 with TRBJ1-4; TRBD1 might be the D (6 bases). CDR1 and CDR2 (germline): SGHRS, YFSETQ. V shed 6 bases and J shed 5 bases, with 14 bases lying between them. CDR3 length equals 14 residues. The CDR3 DNA sequence: TGCGCCAGCAAACCCGGACAGATCAATGAAAAACTGTTTTTT. This encodes CASKPGQINEKLFF. Filled out from reference TRBV5-1 and TRBJ1-4, the complete variable domain reads KAGVTQTPRYLIKTRGQQVTLSCSPISGHRSVSWYQQTPGQGLQFLFEYFSETQRNKGNFPGRFSGRQFSNSRSEMNVSTLELGDSALYLCASKPGQINEKLFFGSGTQLSVL.

The V call is TRBV21-1, the J call TRBJ1-6; the DNA was not used to check the table's D call, TRBD1. TRBV21-1 is an annotated pseudogene. The length of the CDR3 is 18 residues. As DNA, the CDR3 is TGTGCCAGAAAAGGTCGGACAGGGGGGACGTCTTGTAATTCACCCCTCCACTTT. Translating gives CARKGRTGGTSCNSPLHF.

This clone was seen a handful of times. The chain uses TRBV6-1 and TRBJ2-1, with D tentatively TRBD1 (6 bases). CDR1 and CDR2 (germline): MNHNS, SASEGT. The CDR3 totals 14 residues. The V end was cut by 1 base, the J end by 5 bases, with 9 bases between. This CDR3 reads CASSEVGADNEQFF. The DNA of the CDR3 is TGTGCCAGCAGTGAAGTGGGGGCGGACAATGAGCAGTTCTTC.